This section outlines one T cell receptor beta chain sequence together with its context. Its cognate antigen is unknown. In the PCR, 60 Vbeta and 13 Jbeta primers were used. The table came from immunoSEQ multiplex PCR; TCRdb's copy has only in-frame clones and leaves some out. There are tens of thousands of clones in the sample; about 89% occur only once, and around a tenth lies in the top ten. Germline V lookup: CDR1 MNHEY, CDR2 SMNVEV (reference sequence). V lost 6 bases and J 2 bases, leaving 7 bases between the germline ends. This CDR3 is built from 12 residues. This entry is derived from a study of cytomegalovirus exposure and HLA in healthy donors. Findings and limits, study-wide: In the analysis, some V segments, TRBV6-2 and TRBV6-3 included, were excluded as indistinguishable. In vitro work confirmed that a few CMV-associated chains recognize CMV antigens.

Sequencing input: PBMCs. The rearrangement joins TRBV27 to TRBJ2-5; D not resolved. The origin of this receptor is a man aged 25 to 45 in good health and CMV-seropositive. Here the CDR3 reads CASSFFQETQYF. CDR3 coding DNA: TGTGCCAGCAGCTTTTTTCAAGAGACCCAGTACTTC.